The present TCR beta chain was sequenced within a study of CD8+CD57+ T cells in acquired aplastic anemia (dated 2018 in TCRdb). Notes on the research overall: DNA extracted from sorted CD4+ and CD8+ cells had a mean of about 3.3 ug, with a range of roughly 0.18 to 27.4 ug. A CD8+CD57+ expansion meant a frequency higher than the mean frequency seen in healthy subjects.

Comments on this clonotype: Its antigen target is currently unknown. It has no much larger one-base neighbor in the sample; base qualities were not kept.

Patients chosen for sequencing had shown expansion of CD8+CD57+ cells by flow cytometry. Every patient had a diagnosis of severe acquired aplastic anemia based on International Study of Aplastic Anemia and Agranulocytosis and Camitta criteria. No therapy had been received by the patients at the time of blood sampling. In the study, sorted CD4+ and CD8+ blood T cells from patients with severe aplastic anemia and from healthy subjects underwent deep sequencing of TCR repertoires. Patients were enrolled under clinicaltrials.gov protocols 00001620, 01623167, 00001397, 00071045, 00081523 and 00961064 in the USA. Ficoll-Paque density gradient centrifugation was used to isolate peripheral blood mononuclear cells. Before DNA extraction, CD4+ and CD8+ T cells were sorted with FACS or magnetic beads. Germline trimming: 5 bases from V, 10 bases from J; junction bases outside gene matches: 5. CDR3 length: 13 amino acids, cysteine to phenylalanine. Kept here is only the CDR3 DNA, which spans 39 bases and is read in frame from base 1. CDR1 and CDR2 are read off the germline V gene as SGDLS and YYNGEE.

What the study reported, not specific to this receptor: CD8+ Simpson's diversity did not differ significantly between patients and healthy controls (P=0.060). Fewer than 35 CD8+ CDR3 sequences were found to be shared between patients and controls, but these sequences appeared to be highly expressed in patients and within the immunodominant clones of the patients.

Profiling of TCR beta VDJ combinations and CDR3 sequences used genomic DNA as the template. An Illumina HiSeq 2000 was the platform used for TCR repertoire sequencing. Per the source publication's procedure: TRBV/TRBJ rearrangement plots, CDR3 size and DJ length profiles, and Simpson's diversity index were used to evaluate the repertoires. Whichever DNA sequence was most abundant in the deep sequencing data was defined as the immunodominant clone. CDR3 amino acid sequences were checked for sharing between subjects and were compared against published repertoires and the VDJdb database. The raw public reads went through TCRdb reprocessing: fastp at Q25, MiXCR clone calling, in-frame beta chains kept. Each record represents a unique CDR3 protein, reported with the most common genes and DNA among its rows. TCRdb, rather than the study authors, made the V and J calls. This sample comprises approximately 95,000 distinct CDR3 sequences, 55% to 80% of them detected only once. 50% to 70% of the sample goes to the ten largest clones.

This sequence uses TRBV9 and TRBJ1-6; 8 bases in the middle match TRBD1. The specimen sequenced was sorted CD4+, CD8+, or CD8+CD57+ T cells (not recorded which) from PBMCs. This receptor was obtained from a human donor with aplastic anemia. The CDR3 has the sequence CASSGQGRSPLHF. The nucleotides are TGTGCCAGCAGTGGACAGGGTCGGTCACCCCTCCACTTT.